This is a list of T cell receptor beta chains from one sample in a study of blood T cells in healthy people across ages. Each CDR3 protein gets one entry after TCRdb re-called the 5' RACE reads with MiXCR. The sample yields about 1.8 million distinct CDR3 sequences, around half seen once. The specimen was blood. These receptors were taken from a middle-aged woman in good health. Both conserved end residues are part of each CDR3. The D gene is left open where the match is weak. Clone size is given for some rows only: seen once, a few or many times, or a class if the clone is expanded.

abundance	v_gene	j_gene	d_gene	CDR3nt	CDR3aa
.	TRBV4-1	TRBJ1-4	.	TGCGCCAGCAGCCAAGATGTCGGCGCCACCCGAGAACTGTTTTTT	CASSQDVGATRELFF
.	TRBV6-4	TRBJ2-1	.	TGTGCCAGCAGTGACTCCGGGACGCAGCAGTTCTTC	CASSDSGTQQFF
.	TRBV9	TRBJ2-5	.	TGTGCCAGCGGGGGGGGGCCGAACAATGAGCAGTACTTC	CASGGGPNNEQYF
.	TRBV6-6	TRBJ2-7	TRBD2	TGTGCCAGCAGTTACGTAGCGGGGACCTACGAGCAGTACTTC	CASSYVAGTYEQYF
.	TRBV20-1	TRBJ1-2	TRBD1	TGCAGTGCTAGGGTGGACAGGGGGCTCACTAGGGGCTACACCTTC	CSARVDRGLTRGYTF
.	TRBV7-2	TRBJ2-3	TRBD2	TGTGCCAGCAGCGAGCTAGCGGGGGGGGTAACAGATACGCAGTATTTT	CASSELAGGVTDTQYF
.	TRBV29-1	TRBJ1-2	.	TGCAGCGTCTGGCGGGCCTTTGGCTATGGCTACACCTTC	CSVWRAFGYGYTF
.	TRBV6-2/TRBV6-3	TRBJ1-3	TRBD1	TGTGCCAGCAGCCCTCGGACAGGTCCGATTGGAAACACCATATATTTT	CASSPRTGPIGNTIYF
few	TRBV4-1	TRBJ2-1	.	TGCGCCAGCAGCCAAGGGCCGCTTCCCTACAATGAGCAGTTCTTC	CASSQGPLPYNEQFF
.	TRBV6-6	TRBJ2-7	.	TGTGCCAGCAGTTACGATTTAGCCAGAGGCGAGCAGTACTTC	CASSYDLARGEQYF
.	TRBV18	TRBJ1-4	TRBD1	TGTGCCAGCTCACCACACGTCCCGGGACAGGGGACTAATGAAAAACTGTTTTTT	CASSPHVPGQGTNEKLFF
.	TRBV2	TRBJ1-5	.	TGTGCCAGCAGGGGGGGGAGATACGGAGAACAGCCCCAGCATTTT	CASRGGRYGEQPQHF
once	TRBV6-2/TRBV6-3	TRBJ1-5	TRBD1	TGTGCCAGCAGTACAGGGGGCTTGCAGCCCCAGCATTTT	CASSTGGLQPQHF
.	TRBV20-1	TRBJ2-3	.	TGCAGTGCCACGGGCCTCCGGGGTAGGATCGATACGCAGTATTTT	CSATGLRGRIDTQYF
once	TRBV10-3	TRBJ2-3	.	TGTGCCACCAGTGACCAGGGGTTTAGCACAGATACGCAGTATTTT	CATSDQGFSTDTQYF
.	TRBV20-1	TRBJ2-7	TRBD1	TGCAGTGCCGTGGACAGGGGGAGCTCCTACGAGCAGTACTTC	CSAVDRGSSYEQYF
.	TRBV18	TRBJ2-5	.	TGTGCCAGCTGCGGACAGCTTCAAGAGACCCAGTACTTC	CASCGQLQETQYF
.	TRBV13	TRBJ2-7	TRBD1	TGTGCCAGCAGCTCACCTCATGGGGGACAGAGCTACGAGCAGTACTTC	CASSSPHGGQSYEQYF
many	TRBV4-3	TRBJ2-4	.	TGCGCCAGCAGCCTAGGACAGTACGAAAACATTCAGTACTTC	CASSLGQYENIQYF
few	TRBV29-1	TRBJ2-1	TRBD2	TGCAGCGCTCTCCTAGCGGTGCAGTTCTTC	CSALLAVQFF
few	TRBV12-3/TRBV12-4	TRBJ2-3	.	TGTGCCAGCAGTTTACAACAGGGAAGATCCGATACGCAGTATTTT	CASSLQQGRSDTQYF
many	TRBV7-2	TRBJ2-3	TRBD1	TGTGCCAGCAGCTTTCAGGGGGCTAGCACAGATACGCAGTATTTT	CASSFQGASTDTQYF
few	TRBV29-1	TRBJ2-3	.	TGCAGCGTTGAAGAACTAGCACAGGGCCGACCAGATACGCAGTATTTT	CSVEELAQGRPDTQYF
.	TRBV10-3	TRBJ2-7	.	TGTGCCATCAGTGAGTCCCGGGGACGCCGCTCCTACGAGCAGTACTTC	CAISESRGRRSYEQYF